This T cell receptor (beta chain) is drawn from a study of T cell responses to AZD1222 COVID-19 vaccine. Study overall: Pooled together were second doses at about 4 or about 12 weeks.

Regarding this clone: The antigen is unknown.

Measured with immunoSEQ multiplex PCR; TCRdb has only the in-frame clones, and not every one. This sample yields under 150,000 clones, of which over 90% are seen a single time; around 5.9% belongs to the top ten. The CDR3 runs to 14 residues. CDR1 and CDR2 from the germline V gene are SQVTM and ANQGSEA. V dropped 7 bases and J dropped 5 bases, with 19 bases sitting between them. Study-level points and caveats: It was only after the peak T cell response that any repertoires were sampled.

The starting material was peripheral blood, obtained on day 0 of AZD1222 vaccination. The chain has TRBV29-1 and TRBJ2-3, with D possibly TRBD2 on 6 matching bases. This sequence was found in an adult in good health. Here the CDR3 reads CSAGGRSVQDTQYF. The DNA for the CDR3 is TGCAGCGCCGGGGGTAGGAGCGTTCAAGATACGCAGTATTTT.